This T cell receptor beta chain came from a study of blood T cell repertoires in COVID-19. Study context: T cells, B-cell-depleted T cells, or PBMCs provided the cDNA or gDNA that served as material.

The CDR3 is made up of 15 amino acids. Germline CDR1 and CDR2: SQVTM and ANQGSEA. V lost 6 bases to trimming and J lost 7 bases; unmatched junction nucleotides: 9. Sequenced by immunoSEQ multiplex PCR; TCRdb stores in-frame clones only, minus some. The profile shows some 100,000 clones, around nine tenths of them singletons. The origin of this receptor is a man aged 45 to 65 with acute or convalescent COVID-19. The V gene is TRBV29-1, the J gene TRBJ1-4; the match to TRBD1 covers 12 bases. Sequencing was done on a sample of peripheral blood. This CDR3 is CSVAGQGASGEKLFF. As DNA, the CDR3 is TGCAGCGTCGCGGGACAGGGGGCCTCGGGTGAAAAACTGTTTTTT.